The clone carrying this TCR beta chain was recorded a few times. What it binds is unknown. 5'-RACE, quantitative and with molecular barcodes, yielded the TCR beta libraries. TCRdb independently ran MiXCR on the 5' RACE reads; one entry per CDR3 protein. The repertoire has about 540,000 distinct CDR3 sequences, roughly 13% of them found once; the top ten carry almost 7%. This record belongs to a study of CD8 T cells in ankylosing spondylitis. Findings and limits, study-wide: Made up of under 10 highly homologous variants, a TCR beta motif appeared characteristic of ankylosing spondylitis blood. A CD8+ phenotype characterized the disease-linked clones, which were relatively rare in peripheral blood.

With V trimmed by 1 base and J by 5 bases, 2 bases remained unmatched. Germline V CDR1 and CDR2: DFQATT, SNEGSKA (reference sequence). The length of the CDR3 is 14 residues. The sequence came from a male donor with ankylosing spondylitis. The chain has TRBV20-1 and TRBJ2-5; 12 bases map to TRBD2. The sample consisted of blood, either unsorted or a sorted T cell fraction (not recorded which). As DNA, the CDR3 is TGCAGTGCTAGAGGACTAGCGGGAGTTGAGACCCAGTACTTC. This codes for CSARGLAGVETQYF.